One sample yielded the 7 T cell receptor beta chains listed below, sequenced in a study of spatial heterogeneity in lung cancer. TCRdb analysed the 5' RACE reads with MiXCR anew, one entry per CDR3 protein. The table records tens of thousands of distinct CDR3 sequences, approximately 6% of them present only once. As for time point: sample taken at primary tumor resection. This material consisted of PBMCs, taken at surgery. These receptors originate from a female donor with early-stage non-small cell lung cancer.

The table lists this clonotype with many counts. The genes are TRBV7-2 and TRBJ2-4; D is perhaps TRBD1 (6 bases). CDR1 SGHTA and CDR2 FQGNSA come from the germline V gene. This CDR3 region has 15 residues. Trimming shortened V by 1 base and J by 7 bases, and 14 bases separated the two germline ends. In DNA, the CDR3 is TGTGCCAGCAGCTTAGACGTCGGACAGCGGAACATTCAGTACTTC. Protein sequence: CASSLDVGQRNIQYF.

The chain combines TRBV2 with TRBJ1-5, with TRBD1 identical over 10 bases. V lost 6 bases, J lost 5 bases, and 7 bases stayed unmatched. Germline assignment: CDR1 SNHLY and CDR2 FYNNEI. The CDR3 runs 15 residues. CDR3 protein: CASRATGGEDQPQHF. The CDR3 DNA reads TGTGCCAGCAGGGCGACAGGGGGCGAGGATCAGCCCCAGCATTTT.

In this sample, this clonotype turned up a few times. The chain is built from TRBV12-3 or TRBV12-4 and TRBJ1-3, with unresolved D. The CDR3 is 11 residues long. Trimming took 6 bases from V and 7 from J, leaving 7 bases between them. CDR3 DNA sequence: TGTGCCAGCAGCCTGGGGAACACCATATATTTT. Its translation is CASSLGNTIYF.

The chain is built from TRBV29-1 and TRBJ1-5; maybe TRBD1 (6 bases). CDR1 and CDR2 (germline): SQVTM, ANQGSEA. There are 14 residues in the CDR3. The CDR3 nucleotides read TGCAGTGCCTCCAGGGGAGGGCCCGCGCAGCCCCAGCATTTT. This encodes CSASRGGPAQPQHF.

This clonotype was recorded many times. The V call is TRBV21-1, the J call TRBJ2-7; the D call in the table, TRBD1, was not verified against the DNA. TRBV21-1 is tagged as a pseudogene. The CDR3 is 18 amino acids. The CDR3 sequence is CASSKEIQRRGKAYEQYV. The DNA for the CDR3 is TGTGCCAGCAGCAAAGAGATACAGCGGCGGGGGAAGGCCTACGAGCAGTACGTC.

This clonotype was found a few times. V usage is TRBV6-5 and J usage is TRBJ2-3; D is tentatively TRBD1 or TRBD2 (5 bases each). The germline gives CDR1 MNHEY, CDR2 SVGAGI. There are 17 residues in the CDR3. V dropped 4 bases and J dropped 4 bases, with 21 bases sitting between them. The CDR3 sequence is CASSSPGRPSRSDTQYF. The CDR3 DNA follows: TGTGCCAGCAGTTCCCCAGGGCGCCCTAGCCGATCAGATACGCAGTATTTT.

The chain combines TRBV5-8 with TRBJ2-7, with D tentatively TRBD1 (6 bases). The CDR3 sequence is 15 residues long. In germline, CDR1 is SGHTS, CDR2 YDEGEE. The ends were cut back, 2 bases at V and 2 bases at J, with 14 bases in the middle. The CDR3: CASSFAGQSAYEQYF. CDR3 in DNA: TGTGCCAGCAGCTTTGCAGGACAGAGCGCCTACGAGCAGTACTTC.